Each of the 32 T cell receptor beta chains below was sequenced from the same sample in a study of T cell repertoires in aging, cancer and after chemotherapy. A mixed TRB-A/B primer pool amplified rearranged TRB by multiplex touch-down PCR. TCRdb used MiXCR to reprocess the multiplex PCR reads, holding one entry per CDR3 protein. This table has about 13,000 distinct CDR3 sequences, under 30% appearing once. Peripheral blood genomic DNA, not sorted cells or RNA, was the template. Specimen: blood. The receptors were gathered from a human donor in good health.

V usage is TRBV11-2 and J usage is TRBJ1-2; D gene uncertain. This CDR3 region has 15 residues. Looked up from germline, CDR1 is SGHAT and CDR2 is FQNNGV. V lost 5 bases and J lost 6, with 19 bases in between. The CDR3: CASSPRTNSRNGYTF. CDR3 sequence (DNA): TGTGCCAGCAGCCCACGGACCAACTCCAGAAATGGCTACACCTTC. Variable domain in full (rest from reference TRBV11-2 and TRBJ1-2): EAGVAQSPRYKIIEKRQSVAFWCNPISGHATLYWYQQILGQGPKLLIQFQNNGVVDDSQLPKDRFSAERLKGVDSTLKIQPAKLEDSAVYLCASSPRTNSRNGYTFGSGTRLTVV.

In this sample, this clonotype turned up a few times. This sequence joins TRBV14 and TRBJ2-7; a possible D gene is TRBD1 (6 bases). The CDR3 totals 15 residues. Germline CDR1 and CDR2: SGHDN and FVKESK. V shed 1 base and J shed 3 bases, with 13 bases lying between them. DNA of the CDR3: TGTGCCAGCAGCCAAGGATGGCAGGGGAACTACGAGCAGTACGTC. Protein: CASSQGWQGNYEQYV.

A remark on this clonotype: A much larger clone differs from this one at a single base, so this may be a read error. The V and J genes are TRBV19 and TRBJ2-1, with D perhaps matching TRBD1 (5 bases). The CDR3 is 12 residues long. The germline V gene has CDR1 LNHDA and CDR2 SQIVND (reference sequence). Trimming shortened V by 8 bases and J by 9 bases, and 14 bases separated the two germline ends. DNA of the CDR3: TGTGCCAGTGCCCTCCCGCAGGGTGAGCAGTTCTTC. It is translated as CASALPQGEQFF.

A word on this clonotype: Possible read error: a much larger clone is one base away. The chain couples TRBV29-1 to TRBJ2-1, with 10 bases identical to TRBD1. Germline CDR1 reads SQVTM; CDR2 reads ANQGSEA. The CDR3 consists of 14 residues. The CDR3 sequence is CSFERDRGFDEQFF. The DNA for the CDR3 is TGCAGCTTTGAAAGGGACAGGGGTTTTGATGAGCAGTTCTTC.

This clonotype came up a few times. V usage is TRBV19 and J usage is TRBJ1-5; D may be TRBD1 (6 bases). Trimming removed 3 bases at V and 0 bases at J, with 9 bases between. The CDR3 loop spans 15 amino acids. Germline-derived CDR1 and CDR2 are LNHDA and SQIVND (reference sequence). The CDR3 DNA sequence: TGTGCCAGTAGTATTACGGGGGCTAGCAATCAGCCCCAGCATTTT. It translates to CASSITGASNQPQHF.

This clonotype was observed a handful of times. This CDR3 reads CASSESGGNEQFF. CDR3 DNA sequence: TGCGCCAGCAGTGAGTCGGGGGGAAATGAGCAGTTCTTC. The rearrangement uses TRBV10-1 and TRBJ2-1, with D perhaps TRBD2 (6 bases). The V end lost 0 bases, the J end lost 7 bases, and 7 bases lay between the germline ends. The CDR3 runs 13 residues. Looked up from germline, CDR1 is WNHNN and CDR2 is SYGVQD (reference sequence).

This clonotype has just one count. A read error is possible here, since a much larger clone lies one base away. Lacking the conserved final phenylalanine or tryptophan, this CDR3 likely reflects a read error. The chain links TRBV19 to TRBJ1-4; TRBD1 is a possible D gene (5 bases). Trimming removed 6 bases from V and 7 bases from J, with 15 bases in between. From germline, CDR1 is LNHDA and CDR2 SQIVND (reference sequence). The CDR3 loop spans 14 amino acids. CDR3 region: CASSLSGAVEKLFL. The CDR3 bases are TGTGCCAGTAGCCTATCCGGGGCTGTTGAAAAACTGTTTTTA.

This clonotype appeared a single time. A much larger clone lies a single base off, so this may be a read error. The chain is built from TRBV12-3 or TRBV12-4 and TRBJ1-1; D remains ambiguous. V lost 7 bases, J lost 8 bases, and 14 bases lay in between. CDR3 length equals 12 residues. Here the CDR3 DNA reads TGTGCCAGCACCCCGACGGGCTCAGAAGCTTTCTTT. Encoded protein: CASTPTGSEAFF.

The CDR3 DNA sequence: TGTGCCAGCAGTTTACTGGGCAGCAATCAGCCCCAGCATTTT. This codes for CASSLLGSNQPQHF. The V call is TRBV12-3 or TRBV12-4, the J call TRBJ1-5; D is unclear. The CDR3 is made up of 14 amino acids. V was pared by 2 bases and J by 1 base, with 6 bases between.

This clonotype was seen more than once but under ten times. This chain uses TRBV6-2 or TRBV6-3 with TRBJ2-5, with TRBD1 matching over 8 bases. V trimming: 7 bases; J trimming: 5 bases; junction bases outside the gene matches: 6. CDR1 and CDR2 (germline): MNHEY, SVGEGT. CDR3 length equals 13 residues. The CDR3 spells CASNIQGAETQYF. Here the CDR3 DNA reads TGTGCCAGCAATATTCAGGGGGCGGAGACCCAGTACTTC.

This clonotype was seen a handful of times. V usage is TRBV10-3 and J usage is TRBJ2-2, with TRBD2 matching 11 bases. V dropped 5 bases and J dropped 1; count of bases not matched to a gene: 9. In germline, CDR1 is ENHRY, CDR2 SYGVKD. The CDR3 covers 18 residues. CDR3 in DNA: TGTGCCATCAGTAGCGCTAGCGGGGGGCCTGGGAACACCGGGGAGCTGTTTTTT. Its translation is CAISSASGGPGNTGELFF.

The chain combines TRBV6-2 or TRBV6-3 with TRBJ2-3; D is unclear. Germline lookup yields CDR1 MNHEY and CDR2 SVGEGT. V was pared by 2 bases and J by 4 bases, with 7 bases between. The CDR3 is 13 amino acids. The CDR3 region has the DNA TGTGCCAGCAGTTACCCATCGGCAGATACGCAGTATTTT. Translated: CASSYPSADTQYF.

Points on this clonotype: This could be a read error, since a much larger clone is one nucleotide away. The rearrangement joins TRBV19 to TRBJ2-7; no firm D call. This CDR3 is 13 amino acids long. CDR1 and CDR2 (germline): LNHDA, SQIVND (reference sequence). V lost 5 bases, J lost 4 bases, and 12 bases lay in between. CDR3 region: CASSAVAGYEQYF. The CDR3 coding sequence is TGTGCCAGTAGTGCTGTTGCCGGTTACGAGCAGTACTTC.

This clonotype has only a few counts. CDR3 DNA: TGTGCCAGTAGTCTCCTAACAGGGCCCGGCTCCTACAATGAGCAGTTCTTC. Amino acid sequence: CASSLLTGPGSYNEQFF. The chain has TRBV19 and TRBJ2-1; D perhaps matches TRBD1 (6 bases). The CDR3 runs to 17 residues. V was cut by 5 bases and J by 0 bases, with 17 bases left in between. In germline, CDR1 is LNHDA, CDR2 SQIVND (reference sequence).

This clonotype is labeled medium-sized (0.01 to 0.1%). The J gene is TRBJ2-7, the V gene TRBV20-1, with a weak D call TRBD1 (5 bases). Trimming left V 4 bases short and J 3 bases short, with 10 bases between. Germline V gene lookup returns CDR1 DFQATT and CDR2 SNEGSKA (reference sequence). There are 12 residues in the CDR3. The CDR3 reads CSATQGGYEQYV. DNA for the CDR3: TGCAGTGCTACGCAGGGCGGCTACGAGCAGTACGTC.

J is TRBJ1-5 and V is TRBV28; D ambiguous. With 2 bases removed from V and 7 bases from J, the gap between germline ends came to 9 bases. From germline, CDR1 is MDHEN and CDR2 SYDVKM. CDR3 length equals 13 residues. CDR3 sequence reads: CASSLTSIQPQHF. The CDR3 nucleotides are TGTGCCAGCAGTTTAACTTCGATCCAGCCCCAGCATTTT. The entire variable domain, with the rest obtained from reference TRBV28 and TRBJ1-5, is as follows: DVKVTQSSRYLVKRTGEKVFLECVQDMDHENMFWYRQDPGLGLRLIYFSYDVKMKEKGDIPEGYSVSREKKERFSLILESASTNQTSMYLCASSLTSIQPQHFGDGTRLSIL.

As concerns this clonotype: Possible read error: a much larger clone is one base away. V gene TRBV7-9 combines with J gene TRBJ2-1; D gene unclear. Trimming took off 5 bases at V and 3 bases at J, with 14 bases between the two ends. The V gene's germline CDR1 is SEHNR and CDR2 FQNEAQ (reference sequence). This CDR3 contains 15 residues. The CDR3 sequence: CASSPRSFFYNEQFF. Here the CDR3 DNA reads TGTGCCAGCAGCCCCCGGTCCTTCTTCTACAATGAGCAGTTCTTC.

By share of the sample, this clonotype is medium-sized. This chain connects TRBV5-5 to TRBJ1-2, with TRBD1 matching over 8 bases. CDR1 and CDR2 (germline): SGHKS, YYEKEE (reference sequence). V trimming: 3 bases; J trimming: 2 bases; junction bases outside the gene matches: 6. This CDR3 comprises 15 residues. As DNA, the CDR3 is TGTGCCAGCAGCTCCACCCGGGACAGGAACTATGGCTACACCTTC. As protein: CASSSTRDRNYGYTF. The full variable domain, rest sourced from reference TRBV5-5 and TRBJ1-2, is DAGVTQSPTHLIKTRGQQVTLRCSPISGHKSVSWYQQVLGQGPQFIFQYYEKEERGRGNFPDRFSARQFPNYSSELNVNALLLGDSALYLCASSSTRDRNYGYTFGSGTRLTVV.

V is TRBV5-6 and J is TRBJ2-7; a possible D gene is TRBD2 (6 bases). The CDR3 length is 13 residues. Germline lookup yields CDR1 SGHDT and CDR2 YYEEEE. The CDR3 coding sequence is TGTGCTACCGGGGACTCTAGTTCCTACAAGCAGTACGTC. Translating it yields CATGDSSSYKQYV.

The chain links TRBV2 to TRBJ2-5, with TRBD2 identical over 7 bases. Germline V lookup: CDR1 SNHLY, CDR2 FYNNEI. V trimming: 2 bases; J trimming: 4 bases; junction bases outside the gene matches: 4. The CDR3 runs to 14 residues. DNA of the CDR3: TGTGCCAGCAGTGAACAGGGAGGGACAGAGACCCAGTACTTC. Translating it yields CASSEQGGTETQYF.

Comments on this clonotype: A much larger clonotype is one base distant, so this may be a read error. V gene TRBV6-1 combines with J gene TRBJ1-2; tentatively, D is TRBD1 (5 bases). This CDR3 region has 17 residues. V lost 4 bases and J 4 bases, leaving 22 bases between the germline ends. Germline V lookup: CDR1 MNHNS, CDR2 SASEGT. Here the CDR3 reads CASSVSSAVGERYGYTF. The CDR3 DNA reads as TGTGCCAGCAGTGTTAGCAGCGCGGTAGGGGAACGCTATGGCTACACCTTC.

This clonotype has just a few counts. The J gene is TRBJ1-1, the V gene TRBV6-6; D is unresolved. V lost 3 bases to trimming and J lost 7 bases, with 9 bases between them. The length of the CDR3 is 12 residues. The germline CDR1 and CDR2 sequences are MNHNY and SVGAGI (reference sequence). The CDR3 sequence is CASSYNGVEAFF. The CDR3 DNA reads TGTGCCAGCAGTTATAACGGCGTTGAAGCTTTCTTT.

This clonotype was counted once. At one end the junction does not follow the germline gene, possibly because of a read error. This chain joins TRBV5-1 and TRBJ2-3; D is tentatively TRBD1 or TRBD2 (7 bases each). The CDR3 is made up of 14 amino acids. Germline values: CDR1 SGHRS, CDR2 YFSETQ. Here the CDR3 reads CASTGRGRKDTQYF. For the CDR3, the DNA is TGTGCCAGCACTGGGAGGGGGCGCAAAGATACGCAGTATTTT.

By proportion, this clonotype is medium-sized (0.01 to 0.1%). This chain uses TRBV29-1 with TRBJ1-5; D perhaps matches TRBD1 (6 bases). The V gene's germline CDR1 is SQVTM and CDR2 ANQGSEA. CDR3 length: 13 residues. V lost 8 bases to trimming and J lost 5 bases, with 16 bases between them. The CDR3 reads CSTSGGPHQPQHF. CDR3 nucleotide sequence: TGCAGCACATCGGGGGGGCCTCATCAGCCCCAGCATTTT.

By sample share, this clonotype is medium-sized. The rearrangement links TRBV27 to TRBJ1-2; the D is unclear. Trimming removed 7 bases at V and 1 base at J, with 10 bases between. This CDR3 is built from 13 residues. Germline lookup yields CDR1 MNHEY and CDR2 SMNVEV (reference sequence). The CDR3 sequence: CASTRRDNYGYTF. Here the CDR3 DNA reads TGTGCCAGCACCCGGCGGGATAACTATGGCTACACCTTC.

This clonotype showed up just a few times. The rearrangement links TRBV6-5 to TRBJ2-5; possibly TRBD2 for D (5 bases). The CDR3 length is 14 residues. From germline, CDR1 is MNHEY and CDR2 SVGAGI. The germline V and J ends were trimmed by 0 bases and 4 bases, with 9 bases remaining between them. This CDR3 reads CASSYSRVLETQYF. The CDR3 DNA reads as TGTGCCAGCAGTTACTCGCGGGTTTTAGAGACCCAGTACTTC.

The CDR3 bases are TGTGCCAGCAGTTTAAGGGGGATTCGGGAAAAACTGTTTTTT. Protein: CASSLRGIREKLFF. The chain uses TRBV28 and TRBJ1-4, with a weak D call TRBD1 (6 bases). This CDR3 comprises 14 residues. V shed 2 bases and J shed 8 bases, with 12 bases lying between them. Germline V gene sequence: CDR1 MDHEN, CDR2 SYDVKM.

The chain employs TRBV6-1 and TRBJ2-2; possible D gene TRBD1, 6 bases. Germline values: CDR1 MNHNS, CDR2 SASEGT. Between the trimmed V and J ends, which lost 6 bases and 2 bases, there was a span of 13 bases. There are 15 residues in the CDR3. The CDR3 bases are TGTGCCAGCAGACTAGGGACACGAAACACCGGGGAGCTGTTTTTT. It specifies CASRLGTRNTGELFF.

For the CDR3, the DNA is TGTGCCAGCTCACCCGGGGTGAGTCGGGCTAACTATGGCTACACCTTC. This codes for CASSPGVSRANYGYTF. This chain connects TRBV18 to TRBJ1-2; no firm D call. Trimming pared 3 bases from V and 0 bases from J, leaving 14 bases between. The V gene's germline CDR1 is KGHSH and CDR2 LQKENI. The CDR3 runs 16 residues.

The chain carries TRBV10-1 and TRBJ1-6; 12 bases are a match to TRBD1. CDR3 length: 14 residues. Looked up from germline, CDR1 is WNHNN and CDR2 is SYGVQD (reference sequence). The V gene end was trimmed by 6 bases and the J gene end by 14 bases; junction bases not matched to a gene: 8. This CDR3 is CASSPGTGGMALHF. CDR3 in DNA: TGCGCCAGCAGCCCCGGGACAGGGGGCATGGCCCTCCACTTT.

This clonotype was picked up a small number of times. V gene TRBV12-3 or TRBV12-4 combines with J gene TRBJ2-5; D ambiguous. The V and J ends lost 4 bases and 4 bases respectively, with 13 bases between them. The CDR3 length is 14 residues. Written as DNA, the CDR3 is TGTGCCAGCAGTTCCTTGTACCATGGAGAGACCCAGTACTTC. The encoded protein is CASSSLYHGETQYF.

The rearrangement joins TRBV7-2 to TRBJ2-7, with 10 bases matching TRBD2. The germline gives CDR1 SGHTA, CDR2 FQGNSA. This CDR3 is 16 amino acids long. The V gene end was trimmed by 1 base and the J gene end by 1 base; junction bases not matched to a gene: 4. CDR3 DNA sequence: TGTGCCAGCAGCTTAGTAAGCGGGGGGGGGTCCTACGAGCAGTACGTC. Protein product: CASSLVSGGGSYEQYV.